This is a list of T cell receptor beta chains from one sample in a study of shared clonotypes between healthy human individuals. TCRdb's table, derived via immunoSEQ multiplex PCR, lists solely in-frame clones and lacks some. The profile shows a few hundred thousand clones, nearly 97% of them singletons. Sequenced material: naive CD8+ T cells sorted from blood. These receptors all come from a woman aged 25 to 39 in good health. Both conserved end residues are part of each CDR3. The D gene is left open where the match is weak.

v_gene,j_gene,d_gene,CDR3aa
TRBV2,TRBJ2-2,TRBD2,CASTSGLAGPASTGELFF
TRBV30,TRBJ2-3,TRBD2,CAWSVLAGRDTQYF
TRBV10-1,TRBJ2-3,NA,CASSDHDYSTDTQYF
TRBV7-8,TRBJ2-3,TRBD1,CASSGPGQGDTDTQYF
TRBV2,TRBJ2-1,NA,CASSPGPEAYNEQFF
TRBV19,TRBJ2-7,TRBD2,CASSIPGGPYEQYF
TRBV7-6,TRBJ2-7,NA,CASSPGVSYEQYF
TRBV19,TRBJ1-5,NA,CASSISPETRSNQPQHF
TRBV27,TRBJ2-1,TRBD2,CASSLSSSGLYNEQFF
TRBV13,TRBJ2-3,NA,CASSLGPGRTDTQYF